This TCR beta chain was captured by sequencing in a study of OX40 agonist ivuxolimab in advanced cancers. The method was immunoSEQ multiplex PCR; TCRdb's version includes in-frame clones alone and lacks a portion of them. Of roughly 140,000 clones listed, around 94% are singletons. Germline V gives CDR1 LNHDA, CDR2 SQIVND (reference sequence). This CDR3 has 15 residues. Trimming cost V 4 bases and J 1 base, with 12 bases left between them. The receptor comes from an adult with an advanced solid tumor such as melanoma, head and neck, liver or kidney cancer. This chain joins TRBV19 and TRBJ2-3; TRBD2 is a possible D gene (5 bases). The sample here was CD4+ or CD8+ T cells sorted from blood, taken in a trial of the OX40 agonist ivuxolimab. In nucleotides, the CDR3 is TGTGCCAGTAGTACCCAGGACTGGGGCACAGATACGCAGTATTTT. It encodes CASSTQDWGTDTQYF.